The 32 T cell receptor beta chains below come from one sample, sequenced in a study of shared clonotypes between healthy human individuals. Sequenced by immunoSEQ multiplex PCR; TCRdb stores in-frame clones only, minus some. The sample holds some 2.1 million clones; 95% are singletons and the top ten take around 0.13%. The sample consisted of naive CD4+ T cells sorted from blood. Subset denoted: CD45RA+ positively selected. The receptors here all came from a man in his late teens or twenties in good health.

The chain links TRBV11-2 to TRBJ2-7, with D perhaps TRBD1 (5 bases). The germline gives CDR1 SGHAT, CDR2 FQNNGV. The CDR3 is made up of 13 amino acids. The V end was cut by 1 base, the J end by 9 bases, with 13 bases between. The CDR3 sequence: CASSLARDSVQYF. In DNA, the CDR3 is TGTGCCAGCAGCTTAGCCAGGGATTCGGTGCAGTACTTC.

This chain uses TRBV19 with TRBJ1-1; D not certain. V was pared by 7 bases and J by 1 base, with 16 bases between. Germline assignment: CDR1 LNHDA and CDR2 SQIVND (reference sequence). The CDR3 runs to 15 residues. Here the CDR3 DNA reads TGTGCCAGTACCCATTGGGAGGGCTCGAACACTGAAGCTTTCTTT. Translating it yields CASTHWEGSNTEAFF.

Comment on this clone: This sample also contains other DNA sequences that code for the same CDR3. This chain joins TRBV6-5 and TRBJ2-7; D gene unclear. The V gene's germline CDR1 is MNHEY and CDR2 SVGAGI. This CDR3 has 15 residues. The V gene lost 0 bases and the J gene lost 0 bases, with 9 bases spanning the gap. The CDR3 here is CASSYSGDRSYEQYF. The CDR3, as DNA: TGTGCCAGCAGTTACTCGGGTGACCGCTCCTACGAGCAGTACTTC.

The chain combines TRBV6-1 with TRBJ1-3, with no clear D. Trimming cost V 6 bases and J 4 bases, with 7 bases left between them. In germline, CDR1 is MNHNS, CDR2 SASEGT. The CDR3 totals 12 residues. The CDR3 coding sequence is TGTGCCAGCAGCCCCGAAGGAAACACCATATATTTT. Encoded protein: CASSPEGNTIYF.

The chain uses TRBV6-6 and TRBJ2-7; the D gene is possibly TRBD1 (5 bases). Germline loops: CDR1 MNHNY, CDR2 SVGAGI (reference sequence). The CDR3 runs to 12 residues. Trimming removed 7 bases at V and 3 bases at J, with 10 bases between. CDR3 region: CASTDSNYEQYF. CDR3 DNA: TGTGCCAGCACTGACAGCAACTACGAGCAGTACTTC.

The V call is TRBV6-5, the J call TRBJ1-5; 7 bases agree with TRBD1. After removal of 11 bases from V and 0 bases from J, the junction contained 10 bases not matched to a gene. Germline-derived CDR1 and CDR2 are MNHEY and SVGAGI. The CDR3 extends over 15 amino acids. For the CDR3, the DNA is TGTGCCTCGTGGAGGGGGCCCCATAGCAATCAGCCCCAGCATTTT. Amino acids: CASWRGPHSNQPQHF.

The gene calls are TRBV5-6 and TRBJ2-6; possibly TRBD2 for D (5 bases). The CDR3 contains 13 residues. V was cut by 4 bases and J by 6 bases, with 8 bases left in between. Germline V gene sequence: CDR1 SGHDT, CDR2 YYEEEE. CDR3 loop: CASSLEEANVLTF. The CDR3 region has the DNA TGTGCCAGCAGCCTGGAGGAGGCCAACGTCCTGACTTTC.

This clone has a single count. The chain uses TRBV28 and TRBJ1-2; a possible D gene is TRBD1 (5 bases). V lost 5 bases, J lost 0 bases, and 16 bases lay in between. Germline values: CDR1 MDHEN, CDR2 SYDVKM. This CDR3 is 16 amino acids long. CDR3 in amino acids: CASSLTTALANYGYTF. DNA for the CDR3: TGTGCCAGCAGTCTGACGACAGCCCTAGCTAACTATGGCTACACCTTC.

The V call is TRBV30, the J call TRBJ2-5; TRBD2 might be the D (6 bases). Looked up from germline, CDR1 is GTSNPN and CDR2 is SVGIG (reference sequence). The CDR3 contains 12 residues. V was cut by 2 bases and J by 5 bases, with 9 bases left in between. In DNA form, the CDR3 reads TGTGCCTGGAGTCGGGACTCCGAGACCCAGTACTTC. The encoded protein is CAWSRDSETQYF.

A few counts support this clone. This CDR3 is also generated by other DNA sequences in the sample. The chain employs TRBV18 and TRBJ2-5; 7 bases map to TRBD2. Trimming took 1 base from V and 5 from J; bases not matched to a gene: 4. Germline V gene data show CDR1 as KGHSH and CDR2 as LQKENI. This CDR3 region has 14 residues. Written as DNA, the CDR3 is TGTGCCAGCTCACCACTTGCGGGAGTTGAGACCCAGTACTTC. Translating it yields CASSPLAGVETQYF.

A word on this clone: Other DNA sequences in the same sample also yield this CDR3. The chain has TRBV18 and TRBJ1-5; unclear D gene. Trimming pared 2 bases from V and 4 bases from J, leaving 6 bases between. The CDR3 is made up of 13 amino acids. The germline CDR1 and CDR2 sequences are KGHSH and LQKENI. This CDR3 reads CASSPAENQPQHF. DNA for the CDR3: TGTGCCAGCTCACCAGCAGAAAATCAGCCCCAGCATTTT.

The V and J genes are TRBV13 and TRBJ1-2, with D uncertain. The CDR3 spans 11 residues. Per the germline V gene, CDR1 is PRHDT and CDR2 is FYEKMQ (reference sequence). Trimming shortened V by 2 bases and J by 8 bases, and 6 bases separated the two germline ends. Here the CDR3 DNA reads TGTGCCAGCAGCTTATATGGCGGCTACACCTTC. Translation gives CASSLYGGYTF.

The rearrangement joins TRBV29-1 to TRBJ1-5; the D gene is possibly TRBD1 (5 bases). This CDR3 contains 17 residues. In germline, CDR1 is SQVTM, CDR2 ANQGSEA. V lost 8 bases and J lost 7, with 30 bases in between. This chain's CDR3 is CSSPTGRGCSVSQPQHF. DNA for the CDR3: TGCAGCTCACCAACCGGTAGGGGATGTTCAGTGAGCCAGCCCCAGCATTTT.

The chain recombines TRBV11-2 with TRBJ2-3; D gene unclear. This CDR3 comprises 14 residues. Deletions cut 2 bases from V and 2 bases from J, with 8 bases between. CDR1 and CDR2 from the germline V gene are SGHAT and FQNNGV. CDR3 nucleotides: TGTGCCAGCAGCTTAAAGCCGAACACAGATACGCAGTATTTT. It specifies CASSLKPNTDTQYF. Supplemented by reference TRBV11-2 and TRBJ2-3, the full variable domain reads EAGVAQSPRYKIIEKRQSVAFWCNPISGHATLYWYQQILGQGPKLLIQFQNNGVVDDSQLPKDRFSAERLKGVDSTLKIQPAKLEDSAVYLCASSLKPNTDTQYFGPGTRLTVL.

The chain uses TRBV5-1 and TRBJ2-5, with 10 bases identical to TRBD2. V dropped 0 bases and J dropped 0; count of bases not matched to a gene: 8. This CDR3 comprises 18 residues. Germline V CDR1 and CDR2: SGHRS, YFSETQ. The CDR3 bases are TGCGCCAGCAGCTTGGATCCAGCGGGGGGGCCCAACCAAGAGACCCAGTACTTC. Amino acids: CASSLDPAGGPNQETQYF. The full variable domain, completed using reference TRBV5-1 and TRBJ2-5, is KAGVTQTPRYLIKTRGQQVTLSCSPISGHRSVSWYQQTPGQGLQFLFEYFSETQRNKGNFPGRFSGRQFSNSRSEMNVSTLELGDSALYLCASSLDPAGGPNQETQYFGPGTRLLVL.

This chain connects TRBV2 to TRBJ2-1; D perhaps matches TRBD2 (6 bases). CDR3 size: 12 residues. V was cut by 2 bases and J by 8 bases, with 7 bases left in between. The V gene's germline CDR1 is SNHLY and CDR2 FYNNEI. The CDR3 nucleotides are TGTGCCAGCAGTGAACCGGGGGATGAGCAGTTCTTC. This translates into CASSEPGDEQFF.

The chain combines TRBV6-6 with TRBJ1-4; TRBD1 might be the D (5 bases). From germline, CDR1 is MNHNY and CDR2 SVGAGI (reference sequence). The CDR3 runs 13 residues. V lost 5 bases and J 7 bases, leaving 11 bases between the germline ends. The CDR3 coding sequence is TGTGCCAGCAGTCTGGTTGGGGGTGAAAAACTGTTTTTT. The encoded protein is CASSLVGGEKLFF.

V and J are TRBV2 and TRBJ1-3; D is uncertain. Trimming shortened V by 6 bases and J by 0 bases, and 9 bases separated the two germline ends. The CDR3 extends over 14 amino acids. The germline V gene encodes CDR1 SNHLY and CDR2 FYNNEI. The CDR3 DNA reads as TGTGCCAGCAGGATCTACCTCTCTGGAAACACCATATATTTT. Residues: CASRIYLSGNTIYF. The complete variable domain, with remaining parts taken from reference TRBV2 and TRBJ1-3, reads EPEVTQTPSHQVTQMGQEVILRCVPISNHLYFYWYRQILGQKVEFLVSFYNNEISEKSEIFDDQFSVERPDGSNFTLKIRSTKLEDSAMYFCASRIYLSGNTIYFGEGSWLTVV.

V gene TRBV11-3 combines with J gene TRBJ2-1, with 9 bases fitting TRBD1. Germline V gene lookup returns CDR1 SGHNT and CDR2 YENEEA. This CDR3 is 15 amino acids long. Trimming cost V 2 bases and J 5 bases; bases outside gene matches: 4. The CDR3 bases are TGTGCCAGCAGCTTAAACCGGGACAGGGACAATGAGCAGTTCTTC. It is translated as CASSLNRDRDNEQFF.

V gene TRBV18 combines with J gene TRBJ1-5; D uncertain. Trimming removed 6 bases from V and 7 bases from J, with 13 bases in between. The CDR3 contains 13 residues. Germline CDR1 KGHSH, CDR2 LQKENI. This chain's CDR3 is CASSPTTLQPQHF. CDR3 DNA: TGTGCCAGCTCTCCTACGACGCTCCAGCCCCAGCATTTT.

As regards this clone: Mismatch with germline at one junction end may stem from a read error. The chain recombines TRBV5-6 with TRBJ2-3; 9 nucleotides agree with TRBD1. The germline V gene encodes CDR1 SGHDT and CDR2 YYEEEE. The length of the CDR3 is 15 residues. In DNA form, the CDR3 reads TGTGCCAGCACCTTGGACAGGGGTAACGCAGATACGCAGTATTTT. It specifies CASTLDRGNADTQYF. Looking up the rest from reference TRBV5-6 and TRBJ2-3 gives the full variable domain: DAGVTQSPTHLIKTRGQQVTLRCSPKSGHDTVSWYQQALGQGPQFIFQYYEEEERQRGNFPDRFSGHQFPNYSSELNVNALLLGDSALYLCASTLDRGNADTQYFGPGTRLTVL.

V and J are TRBV11-3 and TRBJ2-2; TRBD1 aligns across 8 bases. The CDR3 length is 17 residues. V lost 5 bases, J lost 1 base, and 9 bases stayed unmatched. The V gene's germline CDR1 is SGHNT and CDR2 YENEEA. CDR3: CASSPGVGTGNTGELFF. In DNA form, the CDR3 reads TGTGCCAGCAGCCCAGGGGTCGGGACAGGGAACACCGGGGAGCTGTTTTTT.

The chain carries TRBV30 and TRBJ2-1; the D gene is possibly TRBD2 (6 bases). Trimming removed 2 bases at V and 11 bases at J, with 10 bases between. CDR1 GTSNPN and CDR2 SVGIG come from the germline V gene (reference sequence). The length of the CDR3 is 11 residues. CDR3 residues: CAWSSSVQQFF. The CDR3 DNA sequence: TGTGCCTGGAGTTCTAGCGTCCAGCAGTTCTTC.

This sequence joins TRBV29-1 and TRBJ1-2; D unclear. Germline V CDR1 and CDR2: SQVTM, ANQGSEA. Trimming stripped 3 bases from V and 4 bases from J, with 6 bases between. The CDR3 contains 11 residues. This chain's CDR3 is CSVDGPYGYTF. In nucleotides, the CDR3 is TGCAGCGTTGATGGCCCCTATGGCTACACCTTC. The whole variable domain, filled in from reference TRBV29-1 and TRBJ1-2, reads SAVISQKPSRDICQRGTSLTIQCQVDSQVTMMFWYRQQPGQSLTLIATANQGSEATYESGFVIDKFPISRPNLTFSTLTVSNMSPEDSSIYLCSVDGPYGYTFGSGTRLTVV.

This clone appeared once. The rearrangement links TRBV2 to TRBJ2-7, with 13 bases aligning to TRBD2. This CDR3 region has 17 residues. J lost 0 bases, V lost 6 bases, and 8 bases had no gene match. Germline CDR1 is SNHLY and CDR2 is FYNNEI. The CDR3 region is CASSRTSGGVSSYEQYF. DNA for the CDR3: TGTGCCAGCAGCAGAACTAGCGGGGGGGTGAGCTCCTACGAGCAGTACTTC.

V gene TRBV9 combines with J gene TRBJ2-1, with D tentatively TRBD1 or TRBD2 (5 bases each). Trimming shortened V by 2 bases and J by 6 bases, and 18 bases separated the two germline ends. Germline CDR1 is SGDLS and CDR2 is YYNGEE. CDR3 length: 16 residues. The DNA of the CDR3 is TGTGCCAGCAGCGTCGAGTCGGGGCAGGTACTCAATGAGCAGTTCTTC. This codes for CASSVESGQVLNEQFF. The complete variable domain, with remaining parts taken from reference TRBV9 and TRBJ2-1, reads DSGVTQTPKHLITATGQRVTLRCSPRSGDLSVYWYQQSLDQGLQFLIQYYNGEERAKGNILERFSAQQFPDLHSELNLSSLELGDSALYFCASSVESGQVLNEQFFGPGTRLTVL.

This clone is a singleton in its sample. This chain's CDR3 is CASSLAGPNSPLHF. In DNA, the CDR3 is TGCGCCAGCAGCTTGGCAGGGCCTAATTCACCCCTCCACTTT. This chain connects TRBV5-1 to TRBJ1-6; D is perhaps TRBD1 (5 bases). V lost 0 bases to trimming and J lost 6 bases, with 7 bases between them. CDR3 length: 14 residues. Germline CDR1 reads SGHRS; CDR2 reads YFSETQ.

This clone appeared a single time. This rearrangement joins TRBV2 to TRBJ2-1; D perhaps matches TRBD2 (6 bases). Trimming cost V 2 bases and J 1 base, with 9 bases left between them. This CDR3 has 15 amino acids. CDR1 and CDR2 (germline): SNHLY, FYNNEI. The CDR3 loop is CASSERRGSYNEQFF. The CDR3 DNA sequence: TGTGCCAGCAGTGAAAGGCGGGGATCCTACAATGAGCAGTTCTTC.

The V call is TRBV7-2, the J call TRBJ1-2; D is ambiguous. CDR1 and CDR2 (germline): SGHTA, FQGNSA. The CDR3 consists of 14 residues. V lost 4 bases and J lost 2, with 11 bases in between. CDR3 sequence reads: CASSSPGPNYGYTF. For the CDR3, the DNA is TGTGCCAGCAGCTCTCCCGGGCCGAACTATGGCTACACCTTC.

The V call is TRBV10-1, the J call TRBJ2-2, with 7 bases that match TRBD2. This CDR3 is built from 13 residues. Losses at the gene ends were 6 bases for V and 7 bases for J; bases not matched to a gene: 5. CDR1 and CDR2 (germline): WNHNN, SYGVQD (reference sequence). CDR3 amino acids: CASRASGYGELFF. The CDR3 DNA follows: TGCGCCAGCAGGGCTAGCGGTTACGGGGAGCTGTTTTTT.

Turning to this clone: Other DNA variants within this sample encode the same CDR3. The chain couples TRBV29-1 to TRBJ2-3; 11 nucleotides match TRBD2. V lost 7 bases, J lost 1 base, and 7 bases stayed unmatched. There are 15 residues in the CDR3. Germline V gives CDR1 SQVTM, CDR2 ANQGSEA. Written as DNA, the CDR3 is TGCAGCGCTCGTGGACTAGCGGGCGGCACAGATACGCAGTATTTT. The encoded protein is CSARGLAGGTDTQYF.

This sequence joins TRBV2 and TRBJ1-2; 12 bases match TRBD1. CDR1 and CDR2 from the germline V gene are SNHLY and FYNNEI. With V trimmed by 3 bases and J by 0 bases, 2 bases remained unmatched. The CDR3 contains 16 residues. DNA of the CDR3: TGTGCCAGCAGTGACGGGACAGGGGGCTCTAACTATGGCTACACCTTC. This codes for CASSDGTGGSNYGYTF.